A selection of T cell receptor beta chains follows, all from one sample in a study of shared clonotypes between healthy human individuals. Some clones are missing from TCRdb's copy, which holds only in-frame ones; the method was immunoSEQ multiplex PCR. The table lists a few million clones, approximately 90% of them singletons. Sample: naive CD4+ T cells from PBMCs. Every receptor here comes from a man aged 18 to 30 in good health. Some clones in this sample may be carry-over from other donors' samples. Each CDR3 is given with its conserved first and last residue. The D gene is left open where the match is weak. The listing skips clone size in some rows; elsewhere it reads once, few, many or a size class.

TRBD1 TRBJ2-7 TRBV28 - TGTGCCAGCAGTTTAGATGGGACAGGAGCTGAGCAGTACTTC CASSLDGTGAEQYF
- TRBJ2-7 TRBV7-2 - TGTGCCAGCAGCCCCGGATGGAGTAACGAGCAGTACTTC CASSPGWSNEQYF
- TRBJ1-4 TRBV6-4 - TGTGCCAGCAGTGACGGGCCTGGGGAAAAACTGTTTTTT CASSDGPGEKLFF
TRBD2 TRBJ2-7 TRBV30 once TGTGCCTGGGAGATGGGACTAGCAGGGCCCGGCGAGCAGTACTTC CAWEMGLAGPGEQYF
- TRBJ1-5 TRBV28 - TGTGCCAGCAGTTTGAACAGGGGCAATCAGCCCCAGCATTTT CASSLNRGNQPQHF
- TRBJ1-4 TRBV9 once TGTGCCAGCAGCGTAGGAGGGGCCGCACCTGAAAAACTGTTTTTT CASSVGGAAPEKLFF
TRBD1 TRBJ1-2 TRBV5-6 few TGTGCCAGCGGGGACAGGGGGAACTATGGCTACACCTTC CASGDRGNYGYTF
- TRBJ2-6 TRBV7-8 - TGTGCCAGCAGCTTAGGGGCGGGCCTCCCGACGGGGGCCAACGTCCTGACTTTC CASSLGAGLPTGANVLTF
- TRBJ1-1 TRBV7-9 - TGTGCCAGCAGCGTGTGGGAGAACACTGAAGCTTTCTTT CASSVWENTEAFF
TRBD1 TRBJ2-5 TRBV29-1 - TGCAGCGTTTGGGGACAGAAGAGTCAAGAGACCCAGTACTTC CSVWGQKSQETQYF
- TRBJ1-1 TRBV15 - TGTGCCACCAGCAGGGACAGATGGAACACTGAAGCTTTCTTT CATSRDRWNTEAFF
- TRBJ2-7 TRBV6-6 - TGTGCCAGCAGGAGAGAAACCTACGAGCAGTACTTC CASRRETYEQYF
- TRBJ2-2 TRBV5-1 - TGCGCCAGCAGCATGGAGGGCCGGGTCGCCGGGGAGCTGTTTTTT CASSMEGRVAGELFF
- TRBJ2-1 TRBV27 - TGTGCCAGCAGTTTTGGCAGGGATGGGTATGAGCAGTTCTTC CASSFGRDGYEQFF
- TRBJ2-1 TRBV4-1 - TGCGCCAGCAGGTGGATCGGGGGCCGTGACAATGAGCAGTTCTTC CASRWIGGRDNEQFF
TRBD1 TRBJ1-2 TRBV6-5 once TGTGCCAGCAGTTATTCCGGGACAGGGAACTATGGCTACACCTTC CASSYSGTGNYGYTF
- TRBJ2-1 TRBV11-3 - TGTGCCAGCAGCTTAGATTCCAGGGATGAGCAGTTCTTC CASSLDSRDEQFF
- TRBJ2-5 TRBV7-9 - TGTGCCAGCAGCGGACGGGGCCTGGAGACCCAGTACTTC CASSGRGLETQYF
- TRBJ1-6 TRBV4-1 - TGCGCCAGCAGCCAAGTACCGGGAACCCTTTATAATTCACCCCTCCACTTT CASSQVPGTLYNSPLHF
TRBD1 TRBJ2-2 TRBV5-6 - TGTGCCAGCAGCTTGGTGGCAGGGGGCCGGGAGCTGTTTTTT CASSLVAGGRELFF
- TRBJ1-4 TRBV28 - TGTGCCAGCAGTTCGATGGGTGGGAATGAAAAACTGTTTTTT CASSSMGGNEKLFF
- TRBJ1-4 TRBV9 - TGTGCCAGCAGCGTCCGGGGGTTTGGCAGTGAAAAACTGTTTTTT CASSVRGFGSEKLFF
TRBD2 TRBJ2-7 TRBV27 - TGTGCCAGCAGTTTATCGGCACTAGCGGGAGGGCCCACCCACGAGCAGTACTTC CASSLSALAGGPTHEQYF
TRBD2 TRBJ2-1 TRBV6-1 - TGTGCCAGCATCGGGCGGGAGGGCCTCGGCAATGAGCAGTTCTTC CASIGREGLGNEQFF
TRBD1 TRBJ1-2 TRBV7-2 - TGTGCCAGCAGCTTAGGGAGGGACAGGACCCGAGGCTATGGCTACACCTTC CASSLGRDRTRGYGYTF
TRBD2 TRBJ2-1 TRBV7-9 - TGTGCCAGCAGGGCCACTAGCGGGAGTTCCTGCAATGAGCAGTTCTTC CASRATSGSSCNEQFF
- TRBJ1-1 TRBV2 - TGTGCCAGCAGTGAAATGGGAAGAACGAACACTGAAGCTTTCTTT CASSEMGRTNTEAFF
- TRBJ2-1 TRBV20-1 few TGCAGTGCTAGAGATCGGCCTTTCGTCTTC CSARDRPFVF
- TRBJ1-5 TRBV2 - TGTGCCAGCAGTCCGCAGGGTGGTCAGCCCCAGCATTTT CASSPQGGQPQHF
- TRBJ2-2 TRBV5-4 - TGTGCCAGCAGCCCGAGGAACACCGGGGAGCTGTTTTTT CASSPRNTGELFF
- TRBJ1-1 TRBV28 once TGTGCCAGCTGTCCACATGGGACGGCGAACACTGAAGCTTTCTTT CASCPHGTANTEAFF
- TRBJ2-7 TRBV7-8 - TGTGCCAGCAGCTTATCCGGGGATACCTACGAGCAGTACTTC CASSLSGDTYEQYF
TRBD2 TRBJ2-7 TRBV28 - TGTGCCAGCAGTCCTAGCGGGAGCTCCTACGAGCAGTACTTC CASSPSGSSYEQYF
- TRBJ2-5 TRBV5-1 - TGCGCCAGCAGCTTGCTCCCAGGGATCGAGGAGACCCAGTACTTC CASSLLPGIEETQYF
- TRBJ2-3 TRBV11-2 once TGTGCCAGCAGGGCAAAATCCACAGATACGCAGTATTTT CASRAKSTDTQYF
- TRBJ1-2 TRBV10-3 once TGTGCCATCAGTGATAACAGCTATGGCTACACCTTC CAISDNSYGYTF